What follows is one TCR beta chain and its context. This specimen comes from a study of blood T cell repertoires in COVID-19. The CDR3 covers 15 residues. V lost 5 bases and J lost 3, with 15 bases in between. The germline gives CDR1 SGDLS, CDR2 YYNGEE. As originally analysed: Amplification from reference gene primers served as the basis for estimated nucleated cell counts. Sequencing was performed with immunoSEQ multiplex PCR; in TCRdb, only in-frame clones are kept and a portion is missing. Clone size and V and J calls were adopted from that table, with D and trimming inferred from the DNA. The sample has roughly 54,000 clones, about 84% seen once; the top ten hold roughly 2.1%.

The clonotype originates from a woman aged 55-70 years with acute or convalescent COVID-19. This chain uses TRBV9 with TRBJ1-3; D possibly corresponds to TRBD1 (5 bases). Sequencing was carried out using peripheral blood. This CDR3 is CASSPGLLLGNTIYF. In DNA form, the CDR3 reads TGTGCCAGCAGTCCAGGGCTCCTCCTTGGAAACACCATATATTTT. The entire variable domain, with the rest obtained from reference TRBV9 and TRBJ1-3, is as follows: DSGVTQTPKHLITATGQRVTLRCSPRSGDLSVYWYQQSLDQGLQFLIQYYNGEERAKGNILERFSAQQFPDLHSELNLSSLELGDSALYFCASSPGLLLGNTIYFGEGSWLTVV.